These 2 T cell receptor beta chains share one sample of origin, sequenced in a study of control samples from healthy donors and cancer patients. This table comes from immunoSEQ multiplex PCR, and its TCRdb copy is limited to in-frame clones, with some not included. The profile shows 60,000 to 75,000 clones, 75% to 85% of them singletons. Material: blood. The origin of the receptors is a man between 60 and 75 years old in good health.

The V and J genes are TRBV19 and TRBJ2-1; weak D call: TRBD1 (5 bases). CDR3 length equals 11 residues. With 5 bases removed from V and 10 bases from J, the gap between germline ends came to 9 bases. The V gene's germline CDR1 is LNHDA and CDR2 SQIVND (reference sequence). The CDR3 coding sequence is TGTGCCAGTAGTGGGGCGTCCGAGCAGTTCTTC. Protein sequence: CASSGASEQFF.

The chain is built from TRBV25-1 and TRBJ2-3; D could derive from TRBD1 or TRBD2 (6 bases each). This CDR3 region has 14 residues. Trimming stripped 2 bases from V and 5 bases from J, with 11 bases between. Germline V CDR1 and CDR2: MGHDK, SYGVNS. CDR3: CASSEGGHEDTQYF. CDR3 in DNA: TGTGCCAGCAGTGAAGGGGGGCATGAAGATACGCAGTATTTT.